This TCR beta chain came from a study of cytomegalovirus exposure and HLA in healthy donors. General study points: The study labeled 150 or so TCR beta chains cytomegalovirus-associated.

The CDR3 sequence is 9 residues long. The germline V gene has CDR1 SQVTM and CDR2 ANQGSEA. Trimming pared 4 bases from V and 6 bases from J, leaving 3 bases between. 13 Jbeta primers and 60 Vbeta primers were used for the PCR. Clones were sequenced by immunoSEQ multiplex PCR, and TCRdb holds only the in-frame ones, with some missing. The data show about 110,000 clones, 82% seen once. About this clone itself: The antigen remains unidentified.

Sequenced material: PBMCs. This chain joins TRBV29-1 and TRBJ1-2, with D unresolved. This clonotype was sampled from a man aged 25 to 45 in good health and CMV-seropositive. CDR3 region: CSVADGYTF. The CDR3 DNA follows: TGCAGCGTTGCCGATGGCTACACCTTC.